What follows describes a single TCR beta chain. Its cognate antigen is unknown. Blood draws occurred at baseline, cycle 4 day 1, and cycle 7 day 1. This entry belongs to a study of OX40 agonist ivuxolimab in advanced cancers. Study results and limitations: Both blood CD4+ and CD8+ T cells showed clonal growth by week 6 at 0.1 to 3.0 mg/kg.

Repertoires were generated with immunoSEQ multiplex PCR, while TCRdb's copy carries only in-frame clones and drops some. The repertoire holds 53,000 or so clones, with 80% to 85% as singletons. Specimen: CD4+ or CD8+ T cells sorted from blood, collected in a trial of the OX40 agonist ivuxolimab. The TCR originated in an adult with an advanced solid tumor such as melanoma, head and neck, liver or kidney cancer.

CDR3 loop: CASSLFGIDTEAFF. The CDR3 bases are TGTGCCAGCAGTTTATTCGGAATCGACACTGAAGCTTTCTTT. The chain is built from TRBV28 and TRBJ1-1; D not certain. The germline V gene encodes CDR1 MDHEN and CDR2 SYDVKM. V shed 1 base and J shed 3 bases, with 9 bases lying between them. This CDR3 contains 14 residues. The full variable domain, rest sourced from reference TRBV28 and TRBJ1-1, is DVKVTQSSRYLVKRTGEKVFLECVQDMDHENMFWYRQDPGLGLRLIYFSYDVKMKEKGDIPEGYSVSREKKERFSLILESASTNQTSMYLCASSLFGIDTEAFFGQGTRLTVV.